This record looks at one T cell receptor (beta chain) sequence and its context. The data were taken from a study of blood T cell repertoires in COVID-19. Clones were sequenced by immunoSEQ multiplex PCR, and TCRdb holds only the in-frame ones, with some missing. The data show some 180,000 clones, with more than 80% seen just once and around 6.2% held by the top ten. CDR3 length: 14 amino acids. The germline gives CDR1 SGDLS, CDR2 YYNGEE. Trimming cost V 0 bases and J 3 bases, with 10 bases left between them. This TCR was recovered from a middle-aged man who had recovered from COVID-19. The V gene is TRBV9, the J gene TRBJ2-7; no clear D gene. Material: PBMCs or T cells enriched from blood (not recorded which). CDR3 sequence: CASSVGATLYEQYF. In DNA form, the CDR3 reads TGTGCCAGCAGCGTAGGCGCTACTCTCTACGAGCAGTACTTC.